This is a list of T cell receptor beta chains from one sample in a study of monozygotic twins with inflammatory bowel disease. TCRdb reprocessed the 5' RACE reads, with one entry per CDR3 protein and no DNA. The sample data list just over 300,000 distinct CDR3 sequences. The material sequenced was blood. Receptors originate from a human donor with ulcerative colitis or Crohn's disease, or a healthy co-twin of an affected twin (not recorded which). The CDR3 runs from the conserved cysteine through the conserved F or W.

>TRBV6-2/TRBV6-3|TRBJ2-5
CASSYPSLVETQYF
>TRBV27|TRBJ2-7
CASRGMASYEQYF
>TRBV20-1|TRBJ2-3
CSASKGKGTDTQYF
>TRBV24-1|TRBJ2-2
CATSEGLPNTGELFF
>TRBV14|TRBJ1-1
CASSRDITEAFF
>TRBV9|TRBJ2-7
CASSVEGLLSEQYF
>TRBV5-6|TRBJ2-7
CASSLGFTPYEQYF
>TRBV7-9|TRBJ2-5
CASRRGLPETLDETQYF
>TRBV9|TRBJ1-6
CASSSSSGPRSPLHF
>TRBV15|TRBJ2-1
CATSRDPGNGYNEQFF
>TRBV6-5|TRBJ1-2
CASSSNYGYTF
>TRBV21-1|TRBJ2-6
CASSKPPLTGDSGANVLTF
>TRBV6-1|TRBJ1-1
CASRTFPTGSGTEAFF
>TRBV7-9|TRBJ2-5
CASSNQGFGETQYF
>TRBV15|TRBJ2-2
CATGGRLNTGEPFF
>TRBV12-3/TRBV12-4|TRBJ2-1
CASRSLRSGRLNEQFF
>TRBV4-3|TRBJ1-4
CASSQDPLGGTNEKLFF
>TRBV28|TRBJ2-7
CASRGYYEQYF
>TRBV7-8|TRBJ2-5
CASNNDRGQETQYF
>TRBV9|TRBJ2-7
CASSVVGAGGEQYF
>TRBV20-1|TRBJ2-7
CSARDRDEIKDEQYF
>TRBV7-2|TRBJ1-1
CASSLAAGLTEAFF
>TRBV3-1|TRBJ1-5
CASSQRGQPQHF
>TRBV5-1|TRBJ2-7
CASSPRGAYEQYF
>TRBV9|TRBJ2-2
CASGPDGTTGELFF
>TRBV7-8|TRBJ2-3
CASSLAGWTSTDTQYF
>TRBV29-1|TRBJ1-2
CSVTTRGTNYGYTF
>TRBV20-1|TRBJ1-3
CSASGDRGRTGNTIYF
>TRBV5-1|TRBJ1-1
CASSLQQHTEAFF
>TRBV28|TRBJ2-5
CATPGLAGGPWYF
>TRBV19|TRBJ2-1
CASSTRFASGSYNEQFF
>TRBV18|TRBJ2-4
CASSRENIQYF
>TRBV27|TRBJ2-2
CASSKESTSGTGELFF
>TRBV5-5|TRBJ2-3
CASRRDSTSTDTQYF
>TRBV27|TRBJ1-6
CASSFYGTDYNSPLHF
>TRBV12-3/TRBV12-4|TRBJ2-7
CASTEDRSYEQYF
>TRBV12-3/TRBV12-4|TRBJ2-1
CASRLAGGLGQFF
>TRBV6-2/TRBV6-3|TRBJ1-3
CASTDVGRAVYF
>TRBV13|TRBJ2-7
CASSASGGYEQYF
>TRBV12-5|TRBJ2-3
CASGLGQLSSTDTQYF
>TRBV7-3|TRBJ2-5
CASMRQVGETQYF
>TRBV7-2|TRBJ2-7
CASSLQGQGGTYEQYF